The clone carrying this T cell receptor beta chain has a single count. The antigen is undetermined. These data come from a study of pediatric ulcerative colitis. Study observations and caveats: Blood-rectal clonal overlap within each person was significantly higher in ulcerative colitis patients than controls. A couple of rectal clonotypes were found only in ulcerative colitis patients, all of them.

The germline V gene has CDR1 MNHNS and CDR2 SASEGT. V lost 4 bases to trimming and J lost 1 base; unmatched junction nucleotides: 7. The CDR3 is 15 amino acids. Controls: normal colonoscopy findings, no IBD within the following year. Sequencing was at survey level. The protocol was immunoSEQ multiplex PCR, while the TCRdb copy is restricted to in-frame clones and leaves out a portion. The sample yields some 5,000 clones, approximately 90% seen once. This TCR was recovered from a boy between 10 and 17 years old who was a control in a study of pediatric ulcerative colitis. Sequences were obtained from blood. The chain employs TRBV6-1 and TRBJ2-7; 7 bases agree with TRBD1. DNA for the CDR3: TGTGCCAGCAGTGCCGCGGCAGGGGGATCCTACGAGCAGTACTTC. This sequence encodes CASSAAAGGSYEQYF.